This TCR beta chain comes out of a study of T cells in Graves' hyperthyroidism and ophthalmopathy. Study findings and constraints: Researchers report that a 13 V-J model separated ophthalmopathy from stable hyperthyroidism. Ophthalmopathy was model-predicted a median roughly 6.2 months pre-onset.

Enrolled ophthalmopathy patients presented with a Clinical Activity Score of at least 3, a NOSPECS grade of at least 4, and disease duration under 3 months. The CDR3 totals 15 residues. The junction had 4 bases not matched to a gene; V was cut back by 5 bases and J by 2 bases. CDR1 is MNHNS and CDR2 is SASEGT in the germline V gene. A word on this clonotype: Its antigen is undetermined.

RNA transcripts gave rise to amplified TCR beta CDR3 regions. The HTBI set primed first-round TCR CDR3 RT-PCR. Using its own MiXCR run on the multiplex PCR reads, TCRdb lists one record per CDR3 protein. The table lists more than 500,000 distinct CDR3 sequences, 15% to 20% of them singletons, with about 31% in the top ten. This chain connects TRBV6-1 to TRBJ2-1, with 9 bases matching TRBD2. Material: blood. This TCR derives from a woman aged 25 to 45 with Graves' ophthalmopathy. The CDR3 DNA follows: TGTGCCAGCAGTAGTAGCGGGAGCCCCTACAATGAGCAGTTCTTC. Its translation: CASSSSGSPYNEQFF.